These 29 T cell receptor beta chains share one sample of origin, sequenced in a study of cytomegalovirus exposure and HLA in healthy donors. Data came from immunoSEQ multiplex PCR; TCRdb stores just in-frame clones and leaves some out. The sample has fewer than 250,000 clones, around four fifths seen once. Sequencing was performed on PBMCs. The receptors here all came from a woman aged 18-30 years in good health and CMV-seronegative.

CDR3 amino acids: CASGTGAWNSYEQYF. CDR3 nucleotides: TGTGCCAGCGGGACAGGGGCCTGGAACTCCTACGAGCAGTACTTC. The chain has TRBV2 and TRBJ2-7; 10 bases match TRBD1. The junction had 7 bases not matched to a gene; V was cut back by 8 bases and J by 0 bases. This CDR3 contains 15 residues. CDR1 and CDR2 from the germline V gene are SNHLY and FYNNEI.

This clone was counted a single time. V gene TRBV6-1 combines with J gene TRBJ2-5, with 9 nucleotides matching TRBD1. This CDR3 has 15 amino acids. Germline-derived CDR1 and CDR2 are MNHNS and SASEGT. Trimming removed 5 bases from V and 6 bases from J; junction bases left unmatched: 10. CDR3 coding DNA: TGTGCCAGCAGTCAAACAGGGGGCGCCCGGCAGACCCAGTACTTC. This sequence encodes CASSQTGGARQTQYF.

The gene calls are TRBV27 and TRBJ1-5; no clear D. V dropped 8 bases and J dropped 2 bases, with 10 bases sitting between them. Germline V gives CDR1 MNHEY, CDR2 SMNVEV (reference sequence). The CDR3 is made up of 13 amino acids. CDR3: CASAFWGNQPQHF. DNA for the CDR3: TGTGCCAGCGCTTTCTGGGGCAATCAGCCCCAGCATTTT.

V is TRBV7-2 and J is TRBJ1-1; the D gene is possibly TRBD1 (6 bases). The CDR3 is 14 residues long. Germline-derived CDR1 and CDR2 are SGHTA and FQGNSA. V lost 3 bases and J lost 4, with 12 bases in between. CDR3 sequence: CASSFNTGFTEAFF. The CDR3 nucleotides read TGTGCCAGCAGCTTTAACACAGGGTTCACTGAAGCTTTCTTT.

This chain uses TRBV7-9 with TRBJ1-1; perhaps TRBD1 as D (6 bases). V was pared by 4 bases and J by 2 bases, with 11 bases between. This CDR3 has 14 amino acids. Germline values: CDR1 SEHNR, CDR2 FQNEAQ (reference sequence). CDR3 amino acids: CASSSWDTNTEAFF. CDR3 DNA: TGTGCCAGCAGCTCCTGGGACACTAACACTGAAGCTTTCTTT.

The chain has TRBV2 and TRBJ2-2; a possible D gene is TRBD2 (6 bases). The ends were cut back, 6 bases at V and 5 bases at J, with 19 bases in the middle. The CDR3 sequence is 16 residues long. Germline assignment: CDR1 SNHLY and CDR2 FYNNEI. The CDR3 reads CASSGSAGPGTGELFF. The CDR3 DNA reads TGTGCCAGCAGCGGCTCAGCGGGTCCTGGAACCGGGGAGCTGTTTTTT.

The chain uses TRBV19 and TRBJ1-2, with D perhaps TRBD1 (5 bases). V gave up 5 bases and J gave up 1 base, with 17 bases separating them. The CDR3 is made up of 16 amino acids. Germline V lookup: CDR1 LNHDA, CDR2 SQIVND (reference sequence). The CDR3 spells CASSHTGGTDNYGYTF. DNA for the CDR3: TGTGCCAGTAGTCACACGGGGGGAACTGATAACTATGGCTACACCTTC.

This clone was recorded once. V and J are TRBV6-1 and TRBJ1-5; D gene uncertain. The CDR3 runs to 15 residues. Trimming took off 0 bases at V and 8 bases at J, with 14 bases between the two ends. Per germline, CDR1 MNHNS and CDR2 SASEGT. CDR3 DNA: TGTGCCAGCAGTGAAGCGGTAGACCGATTCGAGCCCCAGCATTTT. It yields the protein CASSEAVDRFEPQHF.

The chain combines TRBV30 with TRBJ2-7; D possibly corresponds to TRBD2 (5 bases). The CDR3 loop spans 11 amino acids. With 4 bases removed from V and 1 base from J, the gap between germline ends came to 5 bases. Germline V gene lookup returns CDR1 GTSNPN and CDR2 SVGIG (reference sequence). Here the CDR3 DNA reads TGTGCCTGGACGGGGTCCTACGAGCAGTACTTC. Translated, it gives CAWTGSYEQYF.

CDR3 sequence: CASSSGGPYEQYF. The CDR3 DNA follows: TGTGCCAGCAGCTCGGGGGGCCCCTACGAGCAGTACTTC. This chain links TRBV5-4 with TRBJ2-7; a possible D gene is TRBD2 (7 bases). Trimming took 3 bases from V and 2 from J, leaving 9 bases between them. The CDR3 loop spans 13 amino acids. In germline, CDR1 is SGHNT, CDR2 YYREEE (reference sequence).

This chain uses TRBV10-3 with TRBJ1-3; D ambiguous. CDR3 length: 15 residues. V was trimmed by 6 bases and J by 0 bases, leaving 12 bases between them. Germline CDR1 and CDR2: ENHRY and SYGVKD. In DNA form, the CDR3 reads TGTGCCATCAGATCCGGACGGAACTCTGGAAACACCATATATTTT. It yields the protein CAIRSGRNSGNTIYF.

The CDR3 nucleotides are TGTGCCAGCAGTTACAGAGCAGGGGAAGAGACCCAGTACTTC. This codes for CASSYRAGEETQYF. The J gene is TRBJ2-5, the V gene TRBV6-5; D might be TRBD1 (6 bases). From germline, CDR1 is MNHEY and CDR2 SVGAGI. The V and J ends lost 2 bases and 3 bases respectively, with 10 bases between them. This CDR3 is built from 14 residues.

J is TRBJ2-7 and V is TRBV4-1; tentatively, D is TRBD2 (6 bases). This CDR3 region has 16 residues. CDR1 MGHRA and CDR2 YSYEKL come from the germline V gene. With 4 bases removed from V and 0 bases from J, the gap between germline ends came to 16 bases. CDR3 loop: CASSPRDSENSYEQYF. CDR3 coding DNA: TGCGCCAGCAGCCCCCGGGACTCGGAAAACTCCTACGAGCAGTACTTC.

The chain couples TRBV4-1 to TRBJ2-7; TRBD2 matches 7 bases. Germline trimming cut 4 bases from V and 3 bases from J; bases unmatched to any gene: 6. Germline V lookup: CDR1 MGHRA, CDR2 YSYEKL. The CDR3 extends over 14 amino acids. The CDR3 loop is CASSRAGDGYEQYF. CDR3 coding DNA: TGCGCCAGCAGCCGGGCGGGGGATGGCTACGAGCAGTACTTC.

This clone was detected only once. This chain connects TRBV6-4 to TRBJ2-1; 8 bases map to TRBD2. V lost 2 bases and J lost 6; bases outside the gene matches: 6. Germline V CDR1 and CDR2: MRHNA, SNTAGT. CDR3 length equals 15 residues. CDR3 nucleotide sequence: TGTGCCAGCAGTGACGGAGCGGGAGAACCCAATGAGCAGTTCTTC. Translated, it gives CASSDGAGEPNEQFF.

This chain links TRBV6-1 with TRBJ1-5; D is ambiguous. Germline V gene lookup returns CDR1 MNHNS and CDR2 SASEGT. The CDR3 is 13 residues long. The ends were cut back, 8 bases at V and 1 base at J, with 9 bases in the middle. The CDR3 DNA reads TGTGCCAGCTTAGGTCGGAGCAATCAGCCCCAGCATTTT. The encoded protein is CASLGRSNQPQHF.

This chain uses TRBV29-1 with TRBJ2-1, with 9 nucleotides matching TRBD2. The CDR3 length is 13 residues. J was trimmed by 5 bases and V by 4 bases; bases with no gene match: 3. The germline gives CDR1 SQVTM, CDR2 ANQGSEA. The DNA of the CDR3 is TGCAGCGTTGCGGCTAGCGGGAACAATGAGCAGTTCTTC. This translates into CSVAASGNNEQFF.

CDR3 bases: TGTGCCACCCAGCGCGGTGGGAACACTGAAGCTTTCTTT. Its translation is CATQRGGNTEAFF. V and J are TRBV2 and TRBJ1-1; unclear D gene. V lost 10 bases and J 1 base, leaving 13 bases between the germline ends. CDR1 is SNHLY and CDR2 is FYNNEI in the germline V gene. The CDR3 consists of 13 residues.

The chain carries TRBV6-5 and TRBJ2-1; D unresolved. The germline V gene has CDR1 MNHEY and CDR2 SVGAGI. This CDR3 region has 14 residues. Trimming cost V 0 bases and J 9 bases, with 12 bases left between them. CDR3 loop: CASSYSGIPTEQFF. CDR3 nucleotide sequence: TGTGCCAGCAGTTACTCGGGCATCCCCACTGAGCAGTTCTTC.

The count of this clone is one. The chain uses TRBV9 and TRBJ2-7, with 7 bases matching TRBD2. CDR1 and CDR2 from the germline V gene are SGDLS and YYNGEE. There are 15 residues in the CDR3. Germline trimming cut 4 bases from V and 2 bases from J; bases unmatched to any gene: 9. CDR3 DNA sequence: TGTGCCAGCAGCCCAGGACTAGGTTCCACCTACGAGCAGTACTTC. Protein product: CASSPGLGSTYEQYF.

This sequence joins TRBV6-1 and TRBJ1-1, with 10 bases matching TRBD1. The J segment lost 1 base and the V segment lost 7 bases, leaving 3 bases of the junction unmatched. The germline gives CDR1 MNHNS, CDR2 SASEGT. There are 14 residues in the CDR3. The CDR3 here is CASTWTGGNTEAFF. CDR3 coding DNA: TGTGCCAGCACTTGGACAGGGGGGAACACTGAAGCTTTCTTT.

This sequence joins TRBV5-4 and TRBJ1-2; the match to TRBD1 covers 8 bases. V lost 5 bases to trimming and J lost 8 bases; unmatched junction nucleotides: 8. The CDR3 extends over 13 amino acids. CDR1 and CDR2 from the germline V gene are SGHNT and YYREEE (reference sequence). The CDR3 sequence is CASRYGQGEGYTF. The CDR3 coding sequence is TGTGCCAGCAGATATGGACAGGGAGAAGGCTACACCTTC. Complete variable domain (other parts from reference TRBV5-4 and TRBJ1-2): ETGVTQSPTHLIKTRGQQVTLRCSSQSGHNTVSWYQQALGQGPQFIFQYYREEENGRGNFPPRFSGLQFPNYSSELNVNALELDDSALYLCASRYGQGEGYTFGSGTRLTVV.

CDR3 DNA sequence: TGTGCCAGCAGCCACCACCGGTGGGGCTCCTACGAGCAGTACTTC. As protein: CASSHHRWGSYEQYF. The chain has TRBV7-2 and TRBJ2-7, with D unclear. The CDR3 runs 15 residues. Germline loops: CDR1 SGHTA, CDR2 FQGNSA. The germline V and J ends were trimmed by 5 bases and 0 bases, with 14 bases remaining between them.

The gene calls are TRBV18 and TRBJ1-1; no definite D call. Germline V gene sequence: CDR1 KGHSH, CDR2 LQKENI. The CDR3 covers 14 residues. V was shortened by 4 bases and J by 1 base, with 10 bases between the two germline ends. The CDR3 sequence: CASSLAQRNTEAFF. The CDR3 DNA follows: TGTGCCAGCTCACTCGCACAGAGGAACACTGAAGCTTTCTTT.

J is TRBJ2-4 and V is TRBV7-3, with 7 bases aligning to TRBD2. V dropped 4 bases and J dropped 5; count of bases not matched to a gene: 2. Germline values: CDR1 SGHTA, CDR2 FQGTGA. The CDR3 extends over 13 amino acids. The CDR3 protein is CASSSSGENIQYF. DNA of the CDR3: TGTGCCAGCAGCTCCAGCGGGGAAAACATTCAGTACTTC.

The rearrangement joins TRBV28 to TRBJ2-7, with TRBD1 as a possible D gene (5 bases). CDR3 size: 15 residues. Per the germline V gene, CDR1 is MDHEN and CDR2 is SYDVKM. V was trimmed by 2 bases and J by 1 base, leaving 12 bases between them. The chain's CDR3 is CASSLPKTASYEQYF. As DNA, the CDR3 is TGTGCCAGCAGTTTACCAAAGACAGCGTCCTACGAGCAGTACTTC.

The V call is TRBV9, the J call TRBJ2-2, with 12 bases fitting TRBD2. The germline V gene has CDR1 SGDLS and CDR2 YYNGEE. J was trimmed by 1 base and V by 0 bases; bases with no gene match: 1. The length of the CDR3 is 17 residues. This CDR3 is CASSVGTSGMNTGELFF. CDR3 sequence (DNA): TGTGCCAGCAGCGTAGGGACTAGCGGGATGAACACCGGGGAGCTGTTTTTT.

Concerning this clone itself: Distinct nucleotide sequences in the sample also encode this CDR3. The J gene is TRBJ1-5, the V gene TRBV28; D gene unclear. V was clipped by 2 bases and J by 4 bases, with 0 bases between them. The CDR3 runs to 11 residues. Germline values: CDR1 MDHEN, CDR2 SYDVKM. The CDR3: CASSLNQPQHF. For the CDR3, the DNA is TGTGCCAGCAGTTTAAATCAGCCCCAGCATTTT.

This clone occurred once. This sequence joins TRBV20-1 and TRBJ2-7; D is unclear. Trimming removed 6 bases from V and 6 bases from J, with 12 bases in between. The CDR3 contains 11 residues. Germline V gene data show CDR1 as DFQATT and CDR2 as SNEGSKA (reference sequence). In DNA form, the CDR3 reads TGCAGTGCGCTACCATCGGGCGAGCAGTACTTC. It translates to CSALPSGEQYF.